This T cell receptor (beta chain) was observed in a study of T cell responses to AZD1222 COVID-19 vaccine. TCRdb keeps only in-frame clones here, not all; method: immunoSEQ multiplex PCR. The sample has some 150,000 clones, around 85% seen once; the top ten hold 5.5% to 6%. General study points: Donors were chiefly white British, with a greater number of females, and clonal diversity was perhaps underestimated. Spike-specific TCR breadth and depth went up after people got two AZD1222 doses. CD4 TCRs linked to vaccination spanned spike, dominating at 160-218 and 743-854. Seropositive at baseline were only a handful of AZD1222 recipients.

Germline V gene data show CDR1 as MGHRA and CDR2 as YSYEKL. There are 14 residues in the CDR3. V lost 7 bases, J lost 1 base, and 11 bases lay in between. A note on this clone: Antigen unknown.

The sequence came from an adult in good health. The gene calls are TRBV4-1 and TRBJ1-3, with D unresolved. Sample: peripheral blood, taken on day 0 of MenACWY control vaccination. The CDR3 reads CASTRQPSGNTIYF. In DNA, the CDR3 is TGCGCCAGCACCCGGCAACCTTCTGGAAACACCATATATTTT.